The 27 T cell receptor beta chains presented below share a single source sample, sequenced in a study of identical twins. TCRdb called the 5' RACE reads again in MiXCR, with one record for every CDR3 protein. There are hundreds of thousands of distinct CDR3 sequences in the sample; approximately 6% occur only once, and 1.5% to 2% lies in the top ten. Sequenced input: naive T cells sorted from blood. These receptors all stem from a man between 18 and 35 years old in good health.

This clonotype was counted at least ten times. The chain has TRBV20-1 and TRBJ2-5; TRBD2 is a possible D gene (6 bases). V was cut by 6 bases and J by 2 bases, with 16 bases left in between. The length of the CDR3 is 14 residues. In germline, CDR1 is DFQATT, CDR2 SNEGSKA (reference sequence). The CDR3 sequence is CSAPKVGRQETQYF. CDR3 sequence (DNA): TGCAGTGCCCCCAAAGTCGGGAGACAAGAGACCCAGTACTTC.

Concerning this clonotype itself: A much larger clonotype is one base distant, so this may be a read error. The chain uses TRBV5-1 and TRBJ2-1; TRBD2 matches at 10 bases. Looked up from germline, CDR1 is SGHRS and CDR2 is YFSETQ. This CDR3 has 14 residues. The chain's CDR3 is CASRGTSVGNAQFF. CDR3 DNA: TGCGCCAGCAGGGGGACTAGCGTTGGGAATGCGCAGTTCTTC.

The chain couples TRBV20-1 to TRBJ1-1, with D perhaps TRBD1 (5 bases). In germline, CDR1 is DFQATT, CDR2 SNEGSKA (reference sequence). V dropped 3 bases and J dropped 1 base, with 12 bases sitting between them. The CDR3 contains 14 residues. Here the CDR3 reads CSARGLRGNTEAFF. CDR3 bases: TGCAGTGCTAGGGGGCTGCGAGGGAACACTGAAGCTTTCTTT.

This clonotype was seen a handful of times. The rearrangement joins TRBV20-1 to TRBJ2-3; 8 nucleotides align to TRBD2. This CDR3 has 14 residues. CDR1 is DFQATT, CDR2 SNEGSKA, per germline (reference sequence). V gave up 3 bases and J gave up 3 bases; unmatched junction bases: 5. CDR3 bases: TGCAGTGCTAGTTTTGCTAGCGGGACAGATACGCAGTATTTT. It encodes CSASFASGTDTQYF.

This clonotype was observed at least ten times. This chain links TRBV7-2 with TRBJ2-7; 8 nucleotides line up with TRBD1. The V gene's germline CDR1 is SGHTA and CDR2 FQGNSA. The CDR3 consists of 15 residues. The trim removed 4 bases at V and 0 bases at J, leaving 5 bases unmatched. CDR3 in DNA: TGTGCCAGCAGCTACAGGACAGGGCGCTCCTACGAGCAGTACTTC. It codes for CASSYRTGRSYEQYF.

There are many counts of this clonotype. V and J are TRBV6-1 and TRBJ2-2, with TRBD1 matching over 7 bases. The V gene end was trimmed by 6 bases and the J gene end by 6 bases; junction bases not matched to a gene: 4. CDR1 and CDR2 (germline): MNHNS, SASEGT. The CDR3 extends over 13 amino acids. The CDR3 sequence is CASRVQGPGELFF. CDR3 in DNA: TGTGCCAGCAGGGTACAGGGGCCCGGGGAGCTGTTTTTT.

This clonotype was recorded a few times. CDR3 DNA: TGTGCCAGCAGGAGGGGGCTTGATCAGCCCCAGCATTTT. This gives the protein CASRRGLDQPQHF. The gene calls are TRBV12-3 or TRBV12-4 and TRBJ1-5, with 7 bases that match TRBD1. There are 13 residues in the CDR3. V lost 6 bases and J lost 5; bases outside the gene matches: 4.

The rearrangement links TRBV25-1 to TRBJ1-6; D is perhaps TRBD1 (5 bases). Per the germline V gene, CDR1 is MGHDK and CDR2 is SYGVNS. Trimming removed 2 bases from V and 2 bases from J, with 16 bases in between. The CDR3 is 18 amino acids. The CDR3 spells CASSEAPAGFTYNSPLHF. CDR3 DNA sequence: TGTGCCAGCAGTGAAGCCCCGGCAGGGTTCACCTATAATTCACCCCTCCACTTT.

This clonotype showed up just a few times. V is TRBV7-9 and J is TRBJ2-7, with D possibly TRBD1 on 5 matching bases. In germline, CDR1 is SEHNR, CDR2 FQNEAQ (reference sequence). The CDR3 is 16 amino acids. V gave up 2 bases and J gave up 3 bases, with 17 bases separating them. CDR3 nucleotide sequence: TGTGCCAGCAGCTTAAGCAGGCGGCCAGGACACTACGAGCAGTACTTC. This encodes CASSLSRRPGHYEQYF. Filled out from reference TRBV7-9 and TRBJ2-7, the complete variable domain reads DTGVSQNPRHKITKRGQNVTFRCDPISEHNRLYWYRQTLGQGPEFLTYFQNEAQLEKSRLLSDRFSAERPKGSFSTLEIQRTEQGDSAMYLCASSLSRRPGHYEQYFGPGTRLTVT.

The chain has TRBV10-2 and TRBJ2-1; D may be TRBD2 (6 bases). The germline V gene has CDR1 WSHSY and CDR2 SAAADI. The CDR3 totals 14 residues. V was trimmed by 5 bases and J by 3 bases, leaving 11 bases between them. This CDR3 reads CASSHLAVYNEQFF. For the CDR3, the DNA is TGCGCCAGCAGTCACTTAGCGGTCTACAATGAGCAGTTCTTC.

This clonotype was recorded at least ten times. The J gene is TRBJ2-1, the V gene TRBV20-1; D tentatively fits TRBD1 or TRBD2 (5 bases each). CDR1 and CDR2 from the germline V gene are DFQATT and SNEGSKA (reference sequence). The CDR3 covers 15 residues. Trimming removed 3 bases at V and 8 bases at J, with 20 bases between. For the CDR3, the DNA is TGCAGTGCTAGTGGAGCCCACGCCTGGGACGATGAGCAGTTCTTC. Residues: CSASGAHAWDDEQFF.

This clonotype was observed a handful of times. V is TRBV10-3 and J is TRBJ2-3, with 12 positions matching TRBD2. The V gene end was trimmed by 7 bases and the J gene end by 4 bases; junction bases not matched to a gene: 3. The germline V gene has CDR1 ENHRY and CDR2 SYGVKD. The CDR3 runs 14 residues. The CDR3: CAITSSGRADTQYF. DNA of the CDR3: TGTGCCATCACCTCTAGCGGGAGGGCAGATACGCAGTATTTT.

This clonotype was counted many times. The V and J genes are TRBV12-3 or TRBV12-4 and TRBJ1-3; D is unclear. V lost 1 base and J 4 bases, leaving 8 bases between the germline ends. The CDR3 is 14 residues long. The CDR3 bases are TGTGCCAGCAGTTTAGTCGGTGCGGGAAACACCATATATTTT. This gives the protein CASSLVGAGNTIYF.

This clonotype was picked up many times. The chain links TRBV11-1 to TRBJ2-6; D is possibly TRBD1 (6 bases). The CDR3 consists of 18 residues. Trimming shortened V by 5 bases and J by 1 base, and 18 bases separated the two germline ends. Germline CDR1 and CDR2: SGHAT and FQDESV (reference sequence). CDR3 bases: TGTGCCAGCAGCCAACCGGGACACTTCCTGTCTGGGGCCAACGTCCTGACTTTC. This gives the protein CASSQPGHFLSGANVLTF.

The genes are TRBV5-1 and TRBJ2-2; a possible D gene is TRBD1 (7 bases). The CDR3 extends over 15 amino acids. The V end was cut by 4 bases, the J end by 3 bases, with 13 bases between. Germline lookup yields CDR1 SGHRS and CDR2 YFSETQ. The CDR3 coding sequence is TGCGCCAGCAGCCAGGGACAGCGGGACACCGGGGAGCTGTTTTTT. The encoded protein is CASSQGQRDTGELFF. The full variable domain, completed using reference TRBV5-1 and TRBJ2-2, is KAGVTQTPRYLIKTRGQQVTLSCSPISGHRSVSWYQQTPGQGLQFLFEYFSETQRNKGNFPGRFSGRQFSNSRSEMNVSTLELGDSALYLCASSQGQRDTGELFFGEGSRLTVL.

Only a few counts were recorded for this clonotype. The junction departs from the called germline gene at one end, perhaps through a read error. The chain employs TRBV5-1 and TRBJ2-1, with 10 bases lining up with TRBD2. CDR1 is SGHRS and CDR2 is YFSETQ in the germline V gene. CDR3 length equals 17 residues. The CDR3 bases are TGCGCCAGCAGCTTGGGGAGACTAGCGGGCGCCTACAGTGAGCAGTTCTTC. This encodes CASSLGRLAGAYSEQFF.

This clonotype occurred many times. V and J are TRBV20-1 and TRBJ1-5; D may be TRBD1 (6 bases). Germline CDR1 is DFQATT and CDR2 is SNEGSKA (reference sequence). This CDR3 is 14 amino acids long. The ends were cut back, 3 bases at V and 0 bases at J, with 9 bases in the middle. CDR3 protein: CSARRGDSNQPQHF. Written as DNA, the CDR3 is TGCAGTGCTAGGAGGGGGGATAGCAATCAGCCCCAGCATTTT.

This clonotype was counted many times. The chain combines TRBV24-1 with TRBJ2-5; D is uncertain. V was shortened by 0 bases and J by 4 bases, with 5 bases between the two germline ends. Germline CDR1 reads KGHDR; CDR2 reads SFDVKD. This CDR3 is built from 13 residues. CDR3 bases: TGTGCCACCAGTGATTTGCCGGGAGAGACCCAGTACTTC. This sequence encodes CATSDLPGETQYF.

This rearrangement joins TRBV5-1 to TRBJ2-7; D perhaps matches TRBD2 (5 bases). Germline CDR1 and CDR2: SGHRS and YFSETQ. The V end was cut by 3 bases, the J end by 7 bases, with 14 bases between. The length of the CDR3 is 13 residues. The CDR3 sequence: CASSSGDLGEQYF. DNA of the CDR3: TGCGCCAGCAGCTCCGGGGATCTGGGGGAGCAGTACTTC.

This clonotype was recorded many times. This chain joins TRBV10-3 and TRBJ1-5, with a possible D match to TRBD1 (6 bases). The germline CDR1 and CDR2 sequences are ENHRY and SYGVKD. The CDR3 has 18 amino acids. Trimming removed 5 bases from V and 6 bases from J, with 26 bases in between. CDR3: CAISPGPAQGSESQPQHF. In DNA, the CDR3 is TGTGCCATCAGTCCCGGACCTGCCCAGGGGAGCGAAAGTCAGCCCCAGCATTTT.

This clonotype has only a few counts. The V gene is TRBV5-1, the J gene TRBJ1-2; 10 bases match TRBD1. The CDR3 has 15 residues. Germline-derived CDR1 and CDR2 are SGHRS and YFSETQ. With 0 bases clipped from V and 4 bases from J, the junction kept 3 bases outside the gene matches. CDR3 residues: CASSLAGQGVYGYTF. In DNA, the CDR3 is TGCGCCAGCAGCTTGGCCGGACAGGGGGTCTATGGCTACACCTTC.

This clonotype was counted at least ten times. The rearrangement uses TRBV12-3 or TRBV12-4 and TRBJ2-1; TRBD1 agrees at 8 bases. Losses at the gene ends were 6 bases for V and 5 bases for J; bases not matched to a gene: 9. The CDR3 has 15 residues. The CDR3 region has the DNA TGTGCCAGCAGCCCGACAGGGGTAGCCCACAATGAGCAGTTCTTC. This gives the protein CASSPTGVAHNEQFF.

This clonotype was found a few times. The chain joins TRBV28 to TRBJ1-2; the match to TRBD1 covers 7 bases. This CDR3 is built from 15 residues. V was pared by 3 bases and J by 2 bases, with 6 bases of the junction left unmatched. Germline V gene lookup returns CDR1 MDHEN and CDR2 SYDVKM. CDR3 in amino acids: CASSFWTGQNYGYTF. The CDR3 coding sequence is TGTGCCAGCAGTTTCTGGACAGGCCAAAACTATGGCTACACCTTC.

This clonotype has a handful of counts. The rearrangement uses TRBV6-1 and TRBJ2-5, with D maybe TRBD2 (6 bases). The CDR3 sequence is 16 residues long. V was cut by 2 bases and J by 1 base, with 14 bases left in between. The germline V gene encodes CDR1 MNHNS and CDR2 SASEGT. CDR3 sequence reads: CASSETGLLFQETQYF. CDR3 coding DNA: TGTGCCAGCAGTGAAACGGGACTCCTTTTCCAAGAGACCCAGTACTTC.

The DNA for the CDR3 is TGTGCCAGCAGCCCACCGGGGGACTTGCAGCAGTTCTTC. The encoded protein is CASSPPGDLQQFF. The V call is TRBV7-6, the J call TRBJ2-1; D is perhaps TRBD2 (6 bases). The CDR3 spans 13 residues. Germline CDR1 reads SGHVS; CDR2 reads FNYEAQ. V was trimmed by 5 bases and J by 11 bases, leaving 16 bases between them. The complete variable domain, with remaining parts taken from reference TRBV7-6 and TRBJ2-1, reads GAGVSQSPRYKVTKRGQDVALRCDPISGHVSLYWYRQALGQGPEFLTYFNYEAQQDKSGLPNDRFSAERPEGSISTLTIQRTEQRDSAMYRCASSPPGDLQQFFGPGTRLTVL.

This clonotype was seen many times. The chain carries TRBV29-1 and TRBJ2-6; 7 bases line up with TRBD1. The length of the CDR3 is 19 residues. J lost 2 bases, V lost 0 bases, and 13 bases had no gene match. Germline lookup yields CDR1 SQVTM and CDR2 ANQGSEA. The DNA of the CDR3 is TGCAGCGTTGAAGATACTCCAGGGGGAAGAAAGGCTGGGGCCAACGTCCTGACTTTC. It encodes CSVEDTPGGRKAGANVLTF.

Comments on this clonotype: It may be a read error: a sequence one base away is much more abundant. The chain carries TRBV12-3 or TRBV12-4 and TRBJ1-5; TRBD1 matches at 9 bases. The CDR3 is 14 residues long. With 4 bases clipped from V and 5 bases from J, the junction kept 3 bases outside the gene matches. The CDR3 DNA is TGTGCCAGCAGTTCGACAGGGGGTTATCAGCCCCAGCATTTT. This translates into CASSSTGGYQPQHF.